What follows are 25 T cell receptor beta chains derived from one specimen sequenced in a study of T cell repertoires in cytomegalovirus infection. Their target antigens are unknown. TCRdb processed the reads anew with MiXCR; each CDR3 protein has one entry. The sample contains 900,000 to 950,000 distinct CDR3 sequences, more than 25% of which appear only once. The sequencing here drew on cultured CD8+ T cells from PBMCs, taken from culture after CMV antigen stimulation. The receptors originated from a human donor in good health (CMV status not recorded). Some clones in this sample may be carry-over from other donors' samples.

This clonotype was observed a handful of times. J is TRBJ2-7 and V is TRBV12-3 or TRBV12-4; 7 bases align to TRBD1. J gave up 4 bases and V 5 bases, and 8 bases lay outside the gene matches. This CDR3 contains 14 residues. The CDR3 DNA is TGTGCCAGCAGTCCAGAGAACAGGGGATACGAGCAGTACTTC. This sequence encodes CASSPENRGYEQYF.

V gene TRBV28 combines with J gene TRBJ1-3; no clear D gene. Trimming left V 5 bases short and J 4 bases short, with 18 bases between. Germline CDR1 MDHEN, CDR2 SYDVKM. The CDR3 runs 16 residues. CDR3 DNA: TGTGCCAGCAGTCCCCCCGCGGGGATCACGGGAAACACCATATATTTT. It encodes CASSPPAGITGNTIYF.

This chain joins TRBV19 and TRBJ2-1; TRBD2 matches 12 bases. The junction had 4 bases not matched to a gene; V was cut back by 7 bases and J by 9 bases. There are 13 residues in the CDR3. In germline, CDR1 is LNHDA, CDR2 SQIVND (reference sequence). The CDR3: CASTSTSGGEQFF. The CDR3 nucleotides are TGTGCCAGTACCTCGACTAGCGGGGGTGAGCAGTTCTTC.

This clonotype was counted many times. The V and J genes are TRBV12-3 or TRBV12-4 and TRBJ2-7, with D tentatively TRBD2 (6 bases). The length of the CDR3 is 14 residues. The germline V and J ends were trimmed by 0 bases and 4 bases, with 10 bases remaining between them. The CDR3 nucleotides read TGTGCCAGCAGTTTAGCCCCCGGGACTTACGAGCAGTACTTC. This codes for CASSLAPGTYEQYF.

This clonotype turned up a few times. V and J are TRBV7-9 and TRBJ2-1, with TRBD1 as a possible D gene (6 bases). CDR1 is SEHNR and CDR2 is FQNEAQ in the germline V gene (reference sequence). CDR3 size: 14 residues. The germline V and J ends were trimmed by 3 bases and 4 bases, with 10 bases remaining between them. Written as DNA, the CDR3 is TGTGCCAGCAGCTTGACAGGTCTTTACAATGAGCAGTTCTTC. This encodes CASSLTGLYNEQFF.

At least ten counts were recorded for this clonotype. This chain links TRBV6-5 with TRBJ2-3, with D perhaps TRBD1 or TRBD2 (6 bases each). CDR3 size: 15 residues. Trimming cost V 2 bases and J 2 bases, with 11 bases left between them. The germline V gene has CDR1 MNHEY and CDR2 SVGAGI. The chain's CDR3 is CASSYGGGPTDTQYF. In DNA form, the CDR3 reads TGTGCCAGCAGTTACGGAGGGGGGCCCACAGATACGCAGTATTTT.

This clonotype was observed a handful of times. V gene TRBV18 combines with J gene TRBJ2-5; tentatively, D is TRBD1 (6 bases). V was shortened by 6 bases and J by 2 bases, with 16 bases between the two germline ends. Germline CDR1 KGHSH, CDR2 LQKENI. The CDR3 is 15 amino acids. Here the CDR3 reads CASSEPWTDQETQYF. The CDR3 DNA reads TGTGCCAGCTCGGAACCTTGGACAGATCAAGAGACCCAGTACTTC.

About this clonotype itself: One junction end does not reproduce the germline sequence, and a read error may be involved. This chain uses TRBV6-1 with TRBJ1-2, with D perhaps TRBD1 (6 bases). CDR1 MNHNS and CDR2 SASEGT come from the germline V gene. The CDR3 contains 17 residues. In DNA form, the CDR3 reads TGTGTCAGCAGAAAACGAGGGGGGGAGGCCAGGATCTATGGCTACACCTTC. Encoded protein: CVSRKRGGEARIYGYTF.

As DNA, the CDR3 is TGTGCCAGCAGCCCACCGGGGAGGGAAAAACTGTTTTTT. Protein sequence: CASSPPGREKLFF. The V gene is TRBV7-9, the J gene TRBJ1-4, with D unresolved. V was shortened by 5 bases and J by 8 bases, with 12 bases between the two germline ends. This CDR3 has 13 residues. The germline gives CDR1 SEHNR, CDR2 FQNEAQ (reference sequence).

This clonotype was detected a few times. The CDR3 DNA sequence: TGTGCCAGCAGTTCGCCCGGGCGGAGCACCGGGGAGCTGTTTTTT. The encoded protein is CASSSPGRSTGELFF. The chain is built from TRBV27 and TRBJ2-2; D remains unclear. This CDR3 has 15 residues. V was clipped by 4 bases and J by 4 bases, with 13 bases between them. Germline V CDR1 and CDR2: MNHEY, SMNVEV (reference sequence).

V gene TRBV7-9 combines with J gene TRBJ2-1; 11 bases are a match to TRBD2. The V and J ends lost 5 bases and 8 bases, in that order; junction bases with no gene match: 8. The CDR3 is made up of 15 amino acids. In germline, CDR1 is SEHNR, CDR2 FQNEAQ (reference sequence). CDR3 bases: TGTGCCAGCAGCCGCTCTAGCGGGGGGTTTGATGAGCAGTTCTTC. Protein product: CASSRSSGGFDEQFF.

This chain connects TRBV2 to TRBJ2-5, with D possibly being TRBD2 (5 bases). The germline V gene encodes CDR1 SNHLY and CDR2 FYNNEI. Trimming left V 6 bases short and J 5 bases short, with 22 bases between. The CDR3 has 16 residues. This CDR3 is CASRAPLALSGETQYF. CDR3 in DNA: TGTGCCAGCAGAGCTCCTCTAGCTCTGTCCGGGGAGACCCAGTACTTC. The complete variable domain, with remaining parts taken from reference TRBV2 and TRBJ2-5, reads EPEVTQTPSHQVTQMGQEVILRCVPISNHLYFYWYRQILGQKVEFLVSFYNNEISEKSEIFDDQFSVERPDGSNFTLKIRSTKLEDSAMYFCASRAPLALSGETQYFGPGTRLLVL.

V and J are TRBV5-6 and TRBJ2-3; D uncertain. Between the trimmed V and J ends, which lost 1 base and 5 bases, there was a span of 11 bases. Germline lookup yields CDR1 SGHDT and CDR2 YYEEEE. The CDR3 has 14 amino acids. The CDR3 is CASSLSSREDTQYF. The CDR3 DNA is TGTGCCAGCAGCTTGTCTTCCCGAGAAGATACGCAGTATTTT.

The gene calls are TRBV19 and TRBJ1-1; 7 bases line up with TRBD1. Germline-derived CDR1 and CDR2 are LNHDA and SQIVND (reference sequence). J lost 1 base, V lost 3 bases, and 11 bases had no gene match. The CDR3 is 17 residues long. The CDR3 nucleotides are TGTGCCAGTAGTATCGGAACAGGGGTAGCGAGGAACACTGAAGCTTTCTTT. Translated: CASSIGTGVARNTEAFF. The variable domain in full, with the rest retrieved from reference TRBV19 and TRBJ1-1, is DGGITQSPKYLFRKEGQNVTLSCEQNLNHDAMYWYRQDPGQGLRLIYYSQIVNDFQKGDIAEGYSVSREKKESFPLTVTSAQKNPTAFYLCASSIGTGVARNTEAFFGQGTRLTVV.

In its sample, this clonotype was seen once. This chain links TRBV6-1 with TRBJ2-2; D possibly corresponds to TRBD2 (5 bases). Germline V gene lookup returns CDR1 MNHNS and CDR2 SASEGT. V lost 10 bases and J 0 bases, leaving 12 bases between the germline ends. This CDR3 is built from 14 residues. CDR3 sequence: CATGLTPNTGELFF. The CDR3 DNA reads as TGTGCCACCGGACTCACCCCGAACACCGGGGAGCTGTTTTTT.

This clonotype came up many times. This chain joins TRBV12-3 or TRBV12-4 and TRBJ2-1, with 9 bases fitting TRBD1. This CDR3 has 19 residues. J gave up 0 bases and V 5 bases, and 14 bases lay outside the gene matches. CDR3 in DNA: TGTGCCAGCAGTCATCCGGGACAGGGTGTGTCCAACTCCTACAATGAGCAGTTCTTC. This encodes CASSHPGQGVSNSYNEQFF.

This chain uses TRBV7-9 with TRBJ2-5, with D unclear. V lost 4 bases and J 5 bases, leaving 23 bases between the germline ends. The CDR3 runs 17 residues. The germline gives CDR1 SEHNR, CDR2 FQNEAQ (reference sequence). DNA for the CDR3: TGTGCCAGCAGCTCTAGTGACCCCTCATTAGATGGGGAGACCCAGTACTTC. Translation: CASSSSDPSLDGETQYF.

This clonotype was seen more than once but under ten times. An end of the junction differs from the germline gene, which may be a read error. The chain has TRBV2 and TRBJ2-3; D remains unclear. The CDR3 has 11 amino acids. CDR1 and CDR2 (germline): SNHLY, FYNNEI. The CDR3 sequence is CATLSRDTQYF. DNA for the CDR3: TGTGCCACCCTGAGCAGAGATACGCAGTATTTT.

This clonotype was seen more than once but under ten times. The chain couples TRBV15 to TRBJ1-5; D gene unclear. Per germline, CDR1 LNHNV and CDR2 YYDKDF (reference sequence). V lost 5 bases and J lost 1, with 6 bases in between. The CDR3 length is 13 residues. CDR3 sequence (DNA): TGTGCCACCAGCGTTTCCAGCAATCAGCCCCAGCATTTT. Amino acid sequence: CATSVSSNQPQHF.

This clonotype came up many times. J is TRBJ2-3 and V is TRBV7-2; 9 nucleotides line up with TRBD2. CDR1 SGHTA and CDR2 FQGNSA come from the germline V gene. V trimming: 2 bases; J trimming: 8 bases; junction bases outside the gene matches: 5. The CDR3 runs to 14 residues. In DNA form, the CDR3 reads TGTGCCAGCAGCTTACAGCGGGGGGCCAGTACGCAGTATTTT. Protein: CASSLQRGASTQYF.

This clonotype came up a few times. This chain uses TRBV7-9 with TRBJ2-2; TRBD2 matches 7 bases. The CDR3 totals 18 residues. CDR1 is SEHNR and CDR2 is FQNEAQ in the germline V gene (reference sequence). The ends lost 4 bases at V and 1 base at J; junction bases unmatched: 12. The CDR3 loop is CASSSPWGGLWNTGELFF. The CDR3 DNA reads as TGTGCCAGCAGCTCACCATGGGGGGGACTGTGGAACACCGGGGAGCTGTTTTTT.

This clonotype was seen repeatedly, ten times or more. This rearrangement joins TRBV7-8 to TRBJ1-4; D call uncertain. The CDR3 runs 16 residues. CDR1 and CDR2 (germline): SGHVS, FQNEAQ. V was pared by 3 bases and J by 3 bases, with 14 bases between. In nucleotides, the CDR3 is TGTGCCAGCAGCTTGCGGATACCCGCGTCTAATGAAAAACTGTTTTTT. As protein: CASSLRIPASNEKLFF. Variable domain in full (rest from reference TRBV7-8 and TRBJ1-4): GAGVSQSPRYKVAKRGQDVALRCDPISGHVSLFWYQQALGQGPEFLTYFQNEAQLDKSGLPSDRFFAERPEGSVSTLKIQRTQQEDSAVYLCASSLRIPASNEKLFFGSGTQLSVL.

The sample holds many counts of this clonotype. The chain has TRBV7-9 and TRBJ2-1; tentatively, D is TRBD1 (6 bases). Germline assignment: CDR1 SEHNR and CDR2 FQNEAQ (reference sequence). Trimming removed 3 bases from V and 3 bases from J, with 15 bases in between. There are 16 residues in the CDR3. The CDR3 DNA reads TGTGCCAGCAGCTTTCTGGACAGTGCCGTCTACAATGAGCAGTTCTTC. Its translation: CASSFLDSAVYNEQFF.

The V call is TRBV4-1, the J call TRBJ2-2; D not certain. The CDR3 is 16 amino acids. Germline-derived CDR1 and CDR2 are MGHRA and YSYEKL. V lost 3 bases and J 0 bases, leaving 11 bases between the germline ends. The CDR3 DNA follows: TGCGCCAGCAGCCACAGTTGGGCGTCGAACACCGGGGAGCTGTTTTTT. As protein: CASSHSWASNTGELFF.

V is TRBV5-1 and J is TRBJ1-6; D is unresolved. Germline V gene lookup returns CDR1 SGHRS and CDR2 YFSETQ. The CDR3 covers 17 residues. V was pared by 0 bases and J by 0 bases, with 10 bases between. The CDR3 protein is CASSLDSLSSYNSPLHF. The CDR3 bases are TGCGCCAGCAGCTTGGACAGCCTTAGCTCCTATAATTCACCCCTCCACTTT.